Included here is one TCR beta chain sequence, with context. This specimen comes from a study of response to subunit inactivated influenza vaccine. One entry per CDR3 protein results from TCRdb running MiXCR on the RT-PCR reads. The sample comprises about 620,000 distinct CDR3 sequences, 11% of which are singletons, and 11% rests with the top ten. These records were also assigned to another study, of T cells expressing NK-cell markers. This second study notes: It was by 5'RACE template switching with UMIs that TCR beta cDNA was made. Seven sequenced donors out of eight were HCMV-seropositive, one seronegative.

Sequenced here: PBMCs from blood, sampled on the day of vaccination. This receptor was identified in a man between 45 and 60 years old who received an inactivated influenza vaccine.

In nucleotides, the CDR3 is TGTGCCAGCAGCTCAGCGGGATACGAACAACGGTCCAACCTTGGCTACACCTTC. This translates into CASSSAGYEQRSNLGYTF. The chain employs TRBV11-1 and TRBJ1-2; D unclear. Germline V gives CDR1 SGHAT, CDR2 FQDESV (reference sequence). The CDR3 has 18 residues. V lost 4 bases to trimming and J lost 7 bases, with 28 bases between them. The full variable domain, in which reference TRBV11-1 and TRBJ1-2 provide the parts outside the CDR3, is EAEVAQSPRYKITEKSQAVAFWCDPISGHATLYWYRQILGQGPELLVQFQDESVVDDSQLPKDRFSAERLKGVDSTLKIQPAELGDSAMYLCASSSAGYEQRSNLGYTFGSGTRLTVV.